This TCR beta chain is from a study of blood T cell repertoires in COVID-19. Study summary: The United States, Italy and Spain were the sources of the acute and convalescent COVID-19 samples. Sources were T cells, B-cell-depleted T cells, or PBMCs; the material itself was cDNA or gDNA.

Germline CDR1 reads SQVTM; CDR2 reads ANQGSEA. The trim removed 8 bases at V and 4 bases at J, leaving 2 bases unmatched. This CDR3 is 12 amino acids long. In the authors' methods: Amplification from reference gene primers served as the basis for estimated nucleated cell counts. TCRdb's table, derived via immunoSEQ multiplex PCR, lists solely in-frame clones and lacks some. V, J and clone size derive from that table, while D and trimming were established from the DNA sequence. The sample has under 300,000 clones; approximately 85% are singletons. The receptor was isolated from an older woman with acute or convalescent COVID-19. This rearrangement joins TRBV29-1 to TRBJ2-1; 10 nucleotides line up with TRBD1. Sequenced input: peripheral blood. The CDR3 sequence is CSSGQGYNEQFF. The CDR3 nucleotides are TGCAGCTCGGGACAGGGGTACAATGAGCAGTTCTTC.